Shown below are 23 T cell receptor beta chains from a single sample sequenced in a study of patients and donors after allogeneic stem cell transplantation. TCRdb reprocessed the RT-PCR reads via MiXCR and lists one record per CDR3 protein. The sample carries hundreds of thousands of distinct CDR3 sequences, roughly two fifths recorded once. The sample was blood, either unsorted or a sorted T cell fraction (not recorded which). Source of these receptors: a human donor who was either an allogeneic HSCT recipient or a stem cell or donor lymphocyte infusion donor (not recorded which). It is not recorded whose cells these are; they may come from a transplant donor.

The chain combines TRBV29-1 with TRBJ2-1, with 7 bases that match TRBD2. This CDR3 has 14 amino acids. The junction had 10 bases not matched to a gene; V was cut back by 4 bases and J by 7 bases. The germline CDR1 and CDR2 sequences are SQVTM and ANQGSEA. The CDR3 here is CSVVAASGENEQFF. For the CDR3, the DNA is TGCAGCGTTGTGGCGGCTAGCGGTGAAAATGAGCAGTTCTTC.

This clonotype was observed a few times. The V and J genes are TRBV7-8 and TRBJ1-5; unclear D gene. V lost 2 bases, J lost 0 bases, and 8 bases lay in between. CDR1 and CDR2 (germline): SGHVS, FQNEAQ. The CDR3 totals 15 residues. This chain's CDR3 is CASSLRQNSNQPQHF. The CDR3 bases are TGTGCCAGCAGCTTACGGCAGAATAGCAATCAGCCCCAGCATTTT.

V usage is TRBV6-5 and J usage is TRBJ2-3; maybe TRBD2 (7 bases). Per the germline V gene, CDR1 is MNHEY and CDR2 is SVGAGI. The CDR3 runs 14 residues. V was cut by 4 bases and J by 3 bases, with 11 bases left in between. The CDR3 coding sequence is TGTGCCAGCAGTTGGGGGGGGCGGACAGATACGCAGTATTTT. Its protein is CASSWGGRTDTQYF.

The chain uses TRBV12-5 and TRBJ2-4; TRBD1 might be the D (5 bases). Per the germline V gene, CDR1 is LGHNT and CDR2 is FRNRAP. V lost 0 bases and J 5 bases, leaving 17 bases between the germline ends. The CDR3 has 17 amino acids. The CDR3 DNA is TGTGCTAGTGGTTTGGTACCGCGAGCGCTAGGGGAAAACATTCAGTACTTC. This translates into CASGLVPRALGENIQYF.

This chain's CDR3 is CASSQGGRKQFF. The CDR3, as DNA: TGTGCCAGCAGCCAAGGGGGGAGAAAGCAGTTCTTC. The V call is TRBV3-1, the J call TRBJ2-1; the D call may be TRBD1 or TRBD2 (5 bases each). Germline V CDR1 and CDR2: LGHDT, YNNKEL (reference sequence). The CDR3 is 12 amino acids. V was clipped by 1 base and J by 11 bases, with 9 bases between them.

The chain links TRBV7-2 to TRBJ2-2, with D uncertain. With 3 bases removed from V and 7 bases from J, the gap between germline ends came to 6 bases. This CDR3 has 12 residues. Germline assignment: CDR1 SGHTA and CDR2 FQGNSA. The CDR3 nucleotides are TGTGCCAGCAGCTTCCTTCTCGGGGAGCTGTTTTTT. Translating gives CASSFLLGELFF.

This clonotype was observed a few times. The chain has TRBV4-1 and TRBJ1-6; D is ambiguous. V lost 1 base and J 16 bases, leaving 8 bases between the germline ends. Germline CDR1 MGHRA, CDR2 YSYEKL. The CDR3 is made up of 11 amino acids. In DNA form, the CDR3 reads TGCGCCAGCAGCCAAGGACGGGAGCTCCACTTT. Its protein is CASSQGRELHF.

V usage is TRBV7-3 and J usage is TRBJ2-3; possible D gene TRBD2, 6 bases. The germline V gene encodes CDR1 SGHTA and CDR2 FQGTGA. This CDR3 has 15 amino acids. With 1 base removed from V and 6 bases from J, the gap between germline ends came to 14 bases. CDR3 sequence reads: CASSLRRGAADTQYF. CDR3 nucleotide sequence: TGTGCCAGCAGCTTAAGGAGGGGCGCAGCGGATACGCAGTATTTT.

The chain links TRBV12-3 or TRBV12-4 to TRBJ2-5; a possible D gene is TRBD1 (6 bases). The CDR3 totals 13 residues. Trimming cost V 5 bases and J 4 bases, with 11 bases left between them. The CDR3 is CASSGQQRETQYF. The DNA for the CDR3 is TGTGCCAGCAGTGGACAGCAAAGAGAGACCCAGTACTTC.

This clonotype was seen only a few times. The chain employs TRBV20-1 and TRBJ1-6; D is unresolved. Germline V gene sequence: CDR1 DFQATT, CDR2 SNEGSKA (reference sequence). The CDR3 loop spans 13 amino acids. Trimming took 1 base from V and 4 from J, leaving 5 bases between them. CDR3 nucleotide sequence: TGCAGTGCTAGAGGGCAGTATAATTCACCCCTCCACTTT. It codes for CSARGQYNSPLHF.

The J gene is TRBJ1-1, the V gene TRBV29-1; TRBD1 might be the D (6 bases). The germline gives CDR1 SQVTM, CDR2 ANQGSEA. Trimming left V 8 bases short and J 5 bases short, with 21 bases between. The CDR3 runs to 14 residues. DNA for the CDR3: TGCAGCTCGAAGGGGGGGGGAAGTGAGACTGAAGCTTTCTTT. Translation gives CSSKGGGSETEAFF.

The chain employs TRBV6-2 or TRBV6-3 and TRBJ2-5, with D tentatively TRBD1 or TRBD2 (6 bases each). The CDR3 extends over 13 amino acids. Between the trimmed V and J ends, which lost 5 bases and 6 bases, there was a span of 13 bases. Germline CDR1 and CDR2: MNHEY and SVGEGT. This CDR3 is CASSLPGAQTQYF. The CDR3, as DNA: TGTGCCAGCAGTCTCCCGGGGGCGCAGACCCAGTACTTC.

The J gene is TRBJ2-1, the V gene TRBV2; 11 bases are a match to TRBD2. The J segment lost 9 bases and the V segment lost 8 bases, leaving 6 bases of the junction unmatched. Germline V gives CDR1 SNHLY, CDR2 FYNNEI. This CDR3 is built from 13 residues. This CDR3 reads CASVAGGQGEQFF. DNA for the CDR3: TGTGCCAGCGTAGCGGGGGGGCAGGGTGAGCAGTTCTTC.

The chain has TRBV4-3 and TRBJ2-3; D unresolved. V was pared by 1 base and J by 0 bases, with 8 bases between. This CDR3 is 15 amino acids long. From germline, CDR1 is LGHNA and CDR2 YSLEER. For the CDR3, the DNA is TGCGCCAGCAGCCAAGCACTCGCTAGCACAGATACGCAGTATTTT. Its translation is CASSQALASTDTQYF.

This clonotype is a singleton in its sample. The CDR3 is CATSRVIYNEQFF. The CDR3 nucleotides are TGTGCCACCAGCAGAGTTATCTACAATGAGCAGTTCTTC. The chain carries TRBV15 and TRBJ2-1; unclear D gene. Trimming took off 1 base at V and 3 bases at J, with 4 bases between the two ends. Looked up from germline, CDR1 is LNHNV and CDR2 is YYDKDF (reference sequence). The CDR3 is 13 amino acids. The complete variable domain, with remaining parts taken from reference TRBV15 and TRBJ2-1, reads DAMVIQNPRYQVTQFGKPVTLSCSQTLNHNVMYWYQQKSSQAPKLLFHYYDKDFNNEADTPDNFQSRRPNTSFCFLDIRSPGLGDTAMYLCATSRVIYNEQFFGPGTRLTVL.

The chain employs TRBV6-1 and TRBJ1-6; 7 positions match TRBD1. The ends lost 5 bases at V and 2 bases at J; junction bases unmatched: 12. The germline CDR1 and CDR2 sequences are MNHNS and SASEGT. CDR3 length: 18 amino acids. DNA for the CDR3: TGTGCCAGCAGTCGCGTAGTCCCGGGACAGACCTATAATTCACCCCTCCACTTT. Amino acids: CASSRVVPGQTYNSPLHF.

This clonotype was picked up a small number of times. The chain links TRBV5-1 to TRBJ1-6, with unresolved D. CDR3 length equals 15 residues. Trimming took 2 bases from V and 5 from J, leaving 11 bases between them. Germline CDR1 SGHRS, CDR2 YFSETQ. This chain's CDR3 is CASSFGAADNSPLHF. CDR3 DNA: TGCGCCAGCAGCTTCGGAGCGGCAGATAATTCACCCCTCCACTTT.

The chain uses TRBV20-1 and TRBJ1-5; a possible D gene is TRBD1 (5 bases). Germline V gene sequence: CDR1 DFQATT, CDR2 SNEGSKA (reference sequence). The CDR3 is 15 residues long. V was pared by 1 base and J by 6 bases, with 16 bases between. In DNA form, the CDR3 reads TGCAGTGCTAGAGGAACAGGAAATTGGGCTCAGCCCCAGCATTTT. Translating gives CSARGTGNWAQPQHF.

The rearrangement links TRBV10-3 to TRBJ1-5; D is perhaps TRBD1 (5 bases). V was pared by 8 bases and J by 5 bases, with 13 bases between. Germline-derived CDR1 and CDR2 are ENHRY and SYGVKD. This CDR3 has 13 amino acids. The CDR3 region is CAIQRREDQPQHF. In nucleotides, the CDR3 is TGTGCCATCCAGCGCAGGGAAGATCAGCCCCAGCATTTT.

J is TRBJ2-5 and V is TRBV4-2; D call uncertain. Germline V gene data show CDR1 as LGHNA and CDR2 as YNFKEQ. The CDR3 consists of 13 residues. V was shortened by 4 bases and J by 5 bases, with 11 bases between the two germline ends. The CDR3, as DNA: TGTGCCAGCAGCCCCCTTGGAAGGGAGACCCAGTACTTC. Translation: CASSPLGRETQYF.

This clonotype came up once. The chain is built from TRBV4-1 and TRBJ2-3; D unresolved. V was pared by 1 base and J by 2 bases, with 10 bases between. The germline gives CDR1 MGHRA, CDR2 YSYEKL. The CDR3 covers 15 residues. Here the CDR3 reads CASSQGRSPTDTQYF. The CDR3 nucleotides are TGCGCCAGCAGCCAAGGTCGGTCTCCCACAGATACGCAGTATTTT.

The chain uses TRBV6-2 or TRBV6-3 and TRBJ1-1, with 7 bases that match TRBD1. CDR3 length: 14 amino acids. CDR1 and CDR2 from the germline V gene are MNHEY and SVGEGT. The trim removed 8 bases at V and 4 bases at J, leaving 10 bases unmatched. The CDR3 spells CASGGHPGGTEAFF. In DNA form, the CDR3 reads TGTGCCAGCGGAGGACACCCAGGGGGCACTGAAGCTTTCTTT.

This clonotype has only a few counts. J is TRBJ2-1 and V is TRBV12-3 or TRBV12-4; possibly TRBD2 for D (5 bases). Trimming took 1 base from V and 6 from J, leaving 10 bases between them. CDR3 size: 14 residues. CDR3 in DNA: TGTGCCAGCAGTTTAGAGAGGGCCGCCAATGAGCAGTTCTTC. Translation: CASSLERAANEQFF.